One sample yielded the 13 T cell receptor beta chains listed below, sequenced in a study of OX40 agonist ivuxolimab in advanced cancers. Sequenced by immunoSEQ multiplex PCR; TCRdb stores in-frame clones only, minus some. The sample consists of about 77,000 clones, roughly 80% of them appearing once. The material sequenced was CD4+ or CD8+ T cells sorted from blood, taken in a trial of the OX40 agonist ivuxolimab. These receptors were collected from an adult with an advanced solid tumor such as melanoma, head and neck, liver or kidney cancer.

The chain carries TRBV5-8 and TRBJ1-5; 8 nucleotides align to TRBD1. Germline loops: CDR1 SGHTS, CDR2 YDEGEE. There are 14 residues in the CDR3. With V trimmed by 4 bases and J by 4 bases, 4 bases remained unmatched. CDR3 in amino acids: CASSLRTGNQPQHF. Here the CDR3 DNA reads TGTGCCAGCAGCCTCCGGACAGGGAATCAGCCCCAGCATTTT.

The chain carries TRBV2 and TRBJ2-1; perhaps D is TRBD1 or TRBD2 (5 bases each). Germline loops: CDR1 SNHLY, CDR2 FYNNEI. Trimming removed 4 bases from V and 3 bases from J, with 10 bases in between. The CDR3 is 14 residues long. The CDR3 region is CASSGDRHYNEQFF. The CDR3 nucleotides are TGTGCCAGCAGTGGGGACCGGCACTACAATGAGCAGTTCTTC.

This chain links TRBV7-3 with TRBJ1-1, with 7 bases lining up with TRBD1. V dropped 6 bases and J dropped 1; count of bases not matched to a gene: 5. The germline gives CDR1 SGHTA, CDR2 FQGTGA. There are 14 residues in the CDR3. This CDR3 is CASRKTGPNTEAFF. The CDR3 nucleotides are TGTGCCAGCAGGAAGACAGGGCCGAACACTGAAGCTTTCTTT.

The chain recombines TRBV7-2 with TRBJ1-2, with D uncertain. Per the germline V gene, CDR1 is SGHTA and CDR2 is FQGNSA. Trimming stripped 1 base from V and 2 bases from J, with 8 bases between. This CDR3 spans 14 amino acids. CDR3 nucleotides: TGTGCCAGCAGCTTAGGTCCGCAAAACTATGGCTACACCTTC. The encoded protein is CASSLGPQNYGYTF.

The chain recombines TRBV28 with TRBJ1-2; 9 nucleotides agree with TRBD1. The CDR3 is made up of 14 amino acids. Germline V lookup: CDR1 MDHEN, CDR2 SYDVKM. J gave up 8 bases and V 6 bases, and 10 bases lay outside the gene matches. CDR3 in amino acids: CASSLTGGAKGYTF. CDR3 DNA sequence: TGTGCCAGCAGCCTAACAGGGGGCGCGAAAGGCTACACCTTC.

This clone was recorded only once. The chain carries TRBV14 and TRBJ2-2; no firm D call. Trimming stripped 0 bases from V and 5 bases from J, with 7 bases between. The germline gives CDR1 SGHDN, CDR2 FVKESK. This CDR3 contains 14 residues. CDR3 bases: TGTGCCAGCAGCCAAGAAATTGGGACCGGGGAGCTGTTTTTT. Its protein is CASSQEIGTGELFF.

The chain has TRBV7-2 and TRBJ2-1; TRBD1 aligns across 7 bases. V lost 1 base, J lost 8 bases, and 2 bases stayed unmatched. CDR1 SGHTA and CDR2 FQGNSA come from the germline V gene. This CDR3 spans 13 amino acids. The CDR3: CASSLGGGDEQFF. In DNA form, the CDR3 reads TGTGCCAGCAGCTTAGGAGGGGGCGATGAGCAGTTCTTC.

The rearrangement uses TRBV2 and TRBJ1-2, with D possibly being TRBD1 (6 bases). The CDR3 covers 16 residues. Trimming pared 6 bases from V and 2 bases from J, leaving 19 bases between. The germline gives CDR1 SNHLY, CDR2 FYNNEI. CDR3 coding DNA: TGTGCCAGCAGAGATGCGGAGGGGGGCGGGAACTATGGCTACACCTTC. Protein sequence: CASRDAEGGGNYGYTF.

This clone showed up just once. The chain is built from TRBV30 and TRBJ1-3; D gene unclear. The CDR3 extends over 15 amino acids. Trimming cost V 2 bases and J 0 bases, with 11 bases left between them. CDR1 is GTSNPN, CDR2 SVGIG, per germline (reference sequence). CDR3 DNA sequence: TGTGCCTGGAGTAAGGACCTCGTCTCTGGAAACACCATATATTTT. Amino acid sequence: CAWSKDLVSGNTIYF.

V gene TRBV5-8 combines with J gene TRBJ1-2; tentative D call: TRBD1 (6 bases). The V gene lost 2 bases and the J gene lost 0 bases, with 14 bases spanning the gap. The CDR3 contains 16 residues. Looked up from germline, CDR1 is SGHTS and CDR2 is YDEGEE. CDR3 loop: CASSFMTGSPNYGYTF. The CDR3 DNA sequence: TGTGCCAGCAGCTTTATGACAGGCTCTCCTAACTATGGCTACACCTTC.

The chain joins TRBV19 to TRBJ2-2, with TRBD2 identical over 7 bases. V gave up 5 bases and J gave up 3 bases; unmatched junction bases: 9. In germline, CDR1 is LNHDA, CDR2 SQIVND (reference sequence). CDR3 length equals 16 residues. The DNA of the CDR3 is TGTGCCAGTAGTTGGTCAGGGAGGGATCACACCGGGGAGCTGTTTTTT. Its translation: CASSWSGRDHTGELFF.

The chain carries TRBV27 and TRBJ2-1; 13 nucleotides agree with TRBD2. Germline V gene lookup returns CDR1 MNHEY and CDR2 SMNVEV (reference sequence). The ends lost 3 bases at V and 11 bases at J; junction bases unmatched: 13. The CDR3 is 17 amino acids. CDR3 in amino acids: CASSLVPTSGRAVKQFF. In DNA form, the CDR3 reads TGTGCCAGCAGTTTGGTACCAACTAGCGGGAGGGCCGTTAAGCAGTTCTTC.

This clone has only one observation. V is TRBV2 and J is TRBJ1-5; D unclear. The germline V and J ends were trimmed by 3 bases and 6 bases, with 6 bases remaining between them. The germline gives CDR1 SNHLY, CDR2 FYNNEI. This CDR3 contains 12 residues. CDR3 in amino acids: CASSDRSQPQHF. The CDR3 nucleotides read TGTGCCAGCAGTGACAGGAGTCAGCCCCAGCATTTT.